The T cell receptor beta chain under discussion was sequenced for a study of human T cells and chemical hapten exposure. Trimming cost V 5 bases and J 4 bases, with 11 bases left between them. Germline V gives CDR1 SGHDT, CDR2 YYEEEE. This CDR3 has 13 amino acids. This clonotype appeared many times. How the authors handled the data: A per-sample median of about 100,000 TCRs was observed, with counts ranging from about 20,000 to 690,600. Via MiXCR, TCRdb re-called the RACE reads, giving one row per CDR3 protein. The V and J calls and clone size are TCRdb's, not the authors'. The table includes 65,000 or so distinct CDR3 sequences, 5.5% to 7.5% detected once. Time point denoted: healthy volunteer bleed at 6 weeks. Whole blood, unfractionated, served as the material for total RNA extraction.

This TCR came from a female donor in good health. Some clones in this sample may be carry-over from other donors' samples. The rearrangement links TRBV5-6 to TRBJ2-3, with D possibly TRBD2 on 6 matching bases. Input material: whole blood. CDR3 bases: TGTGCCAGCAGATGGGGGGAGGCAGATACGCAGTATTTT. Its protein is CASRWGEADTQYF.